The clone carrying this T cell receptor (beta chain) was detected only once. This sample is part of a study of blood T cell repertoires in COVID-19. The overall study: Material from acute and convalescent COVID-19 was sourced from the United States, Italy and Spain. In each case, the material was cDNA or gDNA derived from T cells, B-cell-depleted T cells, or PBMCs.

Original analysis: Amplification from reference gene primers served as the basis for estimated nucleated cell counts. The table came from immunoSEQ multiplex PCR; TCRdb's copy has only in-frame clones and leaves some out. The V and J calls and clone size are taken from that table; D and trimming were inferred from the DNA. The sample includes fewer than 200,000 clones, around nine tenths of them seen just once. Germline CDR1 and CDR2: SGHRS and YFSETQ. The CDR3 runs 15 residues. V was trimmed by 3 bases and J by 8 bases, leaving 17 bases between them. This receptor was identified in a man aged 40-49 years with active or convalescent COVID-19. The specimen sequenced was peripheral blood. This sequence joins TRBV5-1 and TRBJ1-4; a weak D match, TRBD1 (6 bases). CDR3 bases: TGCGCCAGCAGCTCGCTTCCAGGGGAGGGGGAAAAACTGTTTTTT. Protein: CASSSLPGEGEKLFF.